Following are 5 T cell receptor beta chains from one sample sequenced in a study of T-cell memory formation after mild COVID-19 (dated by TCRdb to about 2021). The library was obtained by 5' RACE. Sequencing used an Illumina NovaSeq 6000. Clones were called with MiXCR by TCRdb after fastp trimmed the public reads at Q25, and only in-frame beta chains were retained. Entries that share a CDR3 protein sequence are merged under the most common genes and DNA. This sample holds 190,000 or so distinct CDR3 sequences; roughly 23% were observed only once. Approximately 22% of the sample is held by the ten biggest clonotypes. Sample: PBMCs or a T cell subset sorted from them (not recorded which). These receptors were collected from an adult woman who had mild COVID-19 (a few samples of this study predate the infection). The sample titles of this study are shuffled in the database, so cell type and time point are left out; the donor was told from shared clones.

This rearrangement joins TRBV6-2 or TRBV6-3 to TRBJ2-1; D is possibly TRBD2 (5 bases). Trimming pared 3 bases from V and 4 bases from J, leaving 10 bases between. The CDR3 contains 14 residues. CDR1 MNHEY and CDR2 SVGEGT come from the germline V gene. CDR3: CASSYLRTYNEQFF. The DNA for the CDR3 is TGTGCCAGCAGTTATTTGAGGACTTACAATGAGCAGTTCTTC.

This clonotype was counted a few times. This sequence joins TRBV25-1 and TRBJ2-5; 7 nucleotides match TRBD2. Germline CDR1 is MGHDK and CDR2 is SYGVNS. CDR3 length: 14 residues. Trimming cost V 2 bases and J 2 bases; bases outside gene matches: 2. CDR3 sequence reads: CASSEGRGQETQYF. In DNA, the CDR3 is TGTGCCAGCAGTGAAGGGAGGGGTCAAGAGACCCAGTACTTC.

Here the CDR3 DNA reads TGTGCCACCAGCAGAGTTGGCGGGTTTTCCTACAATGAGCAGTTCTTC. It translates to CATSRVGGFSYNEQFF. The chain recombines TRBV15 with TRBJ2-1; tentative D call: TRBD2 (5 bases). The CDR3 loop spans 16 amino acids. V lost 1 base, J lost 1 base, and 11 bases lay in between. The germline V gene encodes CDR1 LNHNV and CDR2 YYDKDF (reference sequence).

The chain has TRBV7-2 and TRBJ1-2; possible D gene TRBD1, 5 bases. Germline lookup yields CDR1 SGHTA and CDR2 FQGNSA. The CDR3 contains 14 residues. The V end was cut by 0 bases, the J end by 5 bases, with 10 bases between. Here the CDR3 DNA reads TGTGCCAGCAGCTTAGCCAGAGGACAATATGGCTACACCTTC. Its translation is CASSLARGQYGYTF.

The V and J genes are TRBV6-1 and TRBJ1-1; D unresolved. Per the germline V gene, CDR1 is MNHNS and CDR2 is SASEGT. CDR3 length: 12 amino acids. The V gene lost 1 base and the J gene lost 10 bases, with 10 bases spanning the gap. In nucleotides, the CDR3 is TGTGCCAGCAGTGAAGGTAGGGTGAGAGCTTTCTTT. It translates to CASSEGRVRAFF.